The clone carrying this T cell receptor (beta chain) was detected once. The target antigen is unknown. By flow cytometry, patients selected for sequencing had shown an expansion of CD8+CD57+ cells. The enrolled patients all had severe acquired aplastic anemia. Genomic DNA served as template for TCR beta VDJ and CDR3 profiling. MiXCR, run by TCRdb on the reads, gives a single entry per CDR3 protein. The sample holds 150,000 to 180,000 distinct CDR3 sequences, about 48% seen once. V was trimmed by 6 bases and J by 9 bases, leaving 15 bases between them. CDR1 is LNHDA and CDR2 is SQIVND in the germline V gene (reference sequence). This CDR3 is 13 amino acids long. This entry comes from a study of CD8+CD57+ T cells in acquired aplastic anemia. The overall study: Around 3.2 ug was the average amount of DNA from sorted CD4+ and CD8+ cells.

Study findings and constraints: About 29 shared CD8+ CDR3s appeared highly expressed within patients' immunodominant clones.

The chain has TRBV19 and TRBJ2-1; D tentatively fits TRBD1 or TRBD2 (5 bases each). The sequence was obtained from a human donor with aplastic anemia. The specimen sequenced was sorted CD4+, CD8+, or CD8+CD57+ T cells (not recorded which) from PBMCs. CDR3 in amino acids: CASSQRGESEQFF. CDR3 DNA sequence: TGTGCCAGTAGCCAACGGGGCGAAAGTGAGCAGTTCTTC.